Below are 7 T cell receptor beta chains sequenced from a single sample in a study of T-cell reconstitution after alpha-beta-depleted transplantation in children. Unique molecular identifiers were used in preparing the TCRbeta library. TCRdb reanalysed the PCR reads using MiXCR and keeps one entry per CDR3 protein. The sample has about 640,000 distinct CDR3 sequences, 16% seen once; the top ten hold 1.1%. Sequencing was performed on PBMCs from the stem cell graft donor, taken from the stem cell graft. These receptors came from a human donor who donated a stem cell graft to a child with acute myeloid leukemia.

This clonotype appeared a few times. The chain is built from TRBV5-1 and TRBJ2-1; D is undetermined. V gave up 4 bases and J gave up 7 bases, with 15 bases separating them. The germline gives CDR1 SGHRS, CDR2 YFSETQ. The CDR3 runs 14 residues. CDR3 loop: CASSRIRNENEQFF. CDR3 nucleotides: TGCGCCAGCAGCAGGATTAGAAACGAGAATGAGCAGTTCTTC.

Only a few counts were recorded for this clonotype. The rearrangement links TRBV7-6 to TRBJ1-6; 10 nucleotides match TRBD1. CDR1 is SGHVS, CDR2 FNYEAQ, per germline. CDR3 size: 13 residues. The J segment lost 10 bases and the V segment lost 6 bases, leaving 3 bases of the junction unmatched. CDR3 DNA sequence: TGTGCCAGCAGTCGGACAGGGGGATCACCCCTCCACTTT. Protein: CASSRTGGSPLHF.

Ten or more counts support this clonotype. The rearrangement uses TRBV4-3 and TRBJ2-5; the match to TRBD2 covers 10 bases. The CDR3 spans 15 residues. The J segment lost 1 base and the V segment lost 4 bases, leaving 3 bases of the junction unmatched. CDR1 and CDR2 (germline): LGHNA, YSLEER. This CDR3 is CASSRGTSVQETQYF. DNA for the CDR3: TGCGCCAGCAGCCGGGGGACTAGCGTCCAAGAGACCCAGTACTTC.

The chain couples TRBV20-1 to TRBJ1-6; 9 bases are shared with TRBD1. J lost 10 bases, V lost 0 bases, and 10 bases had no gene match. CDR1 is DFQATT and CDR2 is SNEGSKA in the germline V gene (reference sequence). CDR3 length equals 16 residues. CDR3 coding DNA: TGCAGTGCTAGAGATGTGGAGACAGGGGGATACTCACCCCTCCACTTT. Translated, it gives CSARDVETGGYSPLHF.

The V and J genes are TRBV7-8 and TRBJ2-5; D call uncertain. The CDR3 runs 11 residues. Between the trimmed V and J ends, which lost 5 bases and 5 bases, there was a span of 6 bases. Germline assignment: CDR1 SGHVS and CDR2 FQNEAQ. CDR3 nucleotide sequence: TGTGCCAGCAGCCCCGTCGAGACCCAGTACTTC. Amino acid sequence: CASSPVETQYF.

The chain joins TRBV5-6 to TRBJ1-1; TRBD1 agrees at 11 bases. Germline V gene sequence: CDR1 SGHDT, CDR2 YYEEEE. V lost 0 bases, J lost 4 bases, and 2 bases stayed unmatched. The CDR3 covers 15 residues. The CDR3 nucleotides are TGTGCCAGCAGCTTGGGGACAGGGGGCAGCACTGAAGCTTTCTTT. Amino acid sequence: CASSLGTGGSTEAFF.

This clonotype was seen repeatedly, ten times or more. The chain recombines TRBV20-1 with TRBJ1-2; the D is unclear. The germline CDR1 and CDR2 sequences are DFQATT and SNEGSKA (reference sequence). V lost 7 bases, J lost 8 bases, and 14 bases lay in between. There are 11 residues in the CDR3. CDR3 in amino acids: CSGFHDLGYTF. Written as DNA, the CDR3 is TGCAGTGGATTTCACGACTTGGGCTACACCTTC.